The 4 T cell receptor beta chains in this list originate from one sample, sequenced in a study of OX40 agonist ivuxolimab in advanced cancers. Profiling relied on immunoSEQ multiplex PCR, and the TCRdb table lists in-frame clones only, not all of them. In the table there are 53,000 or so clones, approximately 84% of which are singletons. Source: CD4+ or CD8+ T cells sorted from blood, taken in a trial of the OX40 agonist ivuxolimab. These receptors were obtained from an adult with an advanced solid tumor such as melanoma, head and neck, liver or kidney cancer.

The chain employs TRBV11-2 and TRBJ2-1, with a weak D call TRBD2 (5 bases). Trimming shortened V by 3 bases and J by 9 bases, and 18 bases separated the two germline ends. CDR3 length: 15 residues. Germline loops: CDR1 SGHAT, CDR2 FQNNGV. For the CDR3, the DNA is TGTGCCAGCAGCTTGAGCGGCGCCGTCGCCGGTGAGCAGTTCTTC. Translated, it gives CASSLSGAVAGEQFF.

This clone occurred once. This sample includes further DNA sequences coding for the same CDR3. DNA for the CDR3: TGTGCCAGCAGTTTGGGGGGTGGCACTGAAGCTTTCTTT. Encoded protein: CASSLGGGTEAFF. The chain uses TRBV6-1 and TRBJ1-1; D may be TRBD1 (5 bases). V lost 5 bases and J lost 4, with 11 bases in between. The CDR3 runs to 13 residues. Germline CDR1 MNHNS, CDR2 SASEGT.

This chain joins TRBV5-1 and TRBJ1-6; D is unclear. Germline V gives CDR1 SGHRS, CDR2 YFSETQ. The V gene lost 1 base and the J gene lost 1 base, with 9 bases spanning the gap. The CDR3 length is 16 residues. CDR3 nucleotides: TGCGCCAGCAGCTTGACGGGGAGTTCCTATAATTCACCCCTCCACTTT. Its translation: CASSLTGSSYNSPLHF.

J is TRBJ2-1 and V is TRBV11-2; 10 nucleotides agree with TRBD2. J was trimmed by 9 bases and V by 2 bases; bases with no gene match: 7. The CDR3 extends over 15 amino acids. The germline gives CDR1 SGHAT, CDR2 FQNNGV. The CDR3 DNA is TGTGCCAGCAGCTTATCCTCGGCTAGCGGGGGTGAGCAGTTCTTC. It encodes CASSLSSASGGEQFF. Drawing the rest from reference TRBV11-2 and TRBJ2-1, the complete variable domain is EAGVAQSPRYKIIEKRQSVAFWCNPISGHATLYWYQQILGQGPKLLIQFQNNGVVDDSQLPKDRFSAERLKGVDSTLKIQPAKLEDSAVYLCASSLSSASGGEQFFGPGTRLTVL.